The 2 T cell receptor beta chains reported below all come from one sample, sequenced in a study of T-cell memory formation after mild COVID-19. One entry per CDR3 protein, called by TCRdb with MiXCR from the 5' RACE reads. This table has 210,000 or so distinct CDR3 sequences, about 11% appearing once. The specimen sequenced was PBMCs or a T cell subset sorted from them (not recorded which). Receptors originate from a man aged 18 to 29 who had mild COVID-19 (a few samples of this study predate the infection). Cell type and time point are not known.

The chain links TRBV5-1 to TRBJ1-2; no firm D call. The V and J ends lost 0 bases and 2 bases respectively, with 11 bases between them. The CDR3 spans 15 residues. Germline V gene sequence: CDR1 SGHRS, CDR2 YFSETQ. The CDR3 here is CASSLAGGGNYGYTF. CDR3 coding DNA: TGCGCCAGCAGCTTGGCGGGCGGAGGGAACTATGGCTACACCTTC.

The genes are TRBV5-6 and TRBJ2-7; D not certain. From germline, CDR1 is SGHDT and CDR2 YYEEEE. The V end was cut by 0 bases, the J end by 2 bases, with 6 bases between. This CDR3 has 13 residues. The CDR3 region is CASSLERAYEQYF. The CDR3 nucleotides read TGTGCCAGCAGCTTGGAAAGGGCCTACGAGCAGTACTTC.